Following are 8 T cell receptor beta chains from one sample sequenced in a study of beta chain features in type 1 diabetes. As every portion of the isolated RNA was reverse transcribed, the sequencing read expressed TCRB transcripts. Assay used: immunoSEQ multiplex PCR; TCRdb lists only in-frame clones, some missing. This repertoire shows over 200,000 clones, approximately 10% found once; its top ten account for 0.017%. For these TCRs, the target antigens are not known. Study-wide results and limits: In all four CD4+ subsets, TCRB CDR3 length was significantly, moderately reduced in type 1 diabetes.

The specimen was naive CD4+ T cells from blood. Receptors originate from a man aged 25 to 40 with type 1 diabetes.

This clone is a singleton in its sample. The J gene is TRBJ1-5, the V gene TRBV11-2; D is undetermined. Looked up from germline, CDR1 is SGHAT and CDR2 is FQNNGV. The CDR3 runs to 13 residues. Trimming left V 3 bases short and J 5 bases short, with 8 bases between. The CDR3 DNA sequence: TGTGCCAGCAGCTTCGCAGAACATCAGCCCCAGCATTTT. Translation: CASSFAEHQPQHF.

The J gene is TRBJ2-2, the V gene TRBV4-2, with 8 bases identical to TRBD2. Germline V gives CDR1 LGHNA, CDR2 YNFKEQ. With 0 bases clipped from V and 7 bases from J, the junction kept 7 bases outside the gene matches. The CDR3 is 16 amino acids. The CDR3 bases are TGTGCCAGCAGCCAAGATGGCGGGGGGCGGGACGGGGAGCTGTTTTTT. Protein sequence: CASSQDGGGRDGELFF.

V and J are TRBV9 and TRBJ1-6; 8 bases fit TRBD1. This CDR3 is 15 amino acids long. Trimming cost V 3 bases and J 11 bases; bases outside gene matches: 10. Per the germline V gene, CDR1 is SGDLS and CDR2 is YYNGEE. This CDR3 reads CASSARQGPEAPLHF. Written as DNA, the CDR3 is TGTGCCAGCAGCGCCCGACAGGGGCCCGAAGCACCCCTCCACTTT. The full variable domain, completed using reference TRBV9 and TRBJ1-6, is DSGVTQTPKHLITATGQRVTLRCSPRSGDLSVYWYQQSLDQGLQFLIQYYNGEERAKGNILERFSAQQFPDLHSELNLSSLELGDSALYFCASSARQGPEAPLHFGNGTRLTVT.

This clone was picked up a small number of times. V usage is TRBV25-1 and J usage is TRBJ2-1; TRBD1 aligns across 11 bases. The CDR3 consists of 17 residues. V lost 3 bases, J lost 4 bases, and 8 bases stayed unmatched. The V gene's germline CDR1 is MGHDK and CDR2 SYGVNS. CDR3 in DNA: TGTGCCAGCAGTGACTCTCCAGGACAGGGGGCTTACAATGAGCAGTTCTTC. Translating gives CASSDSPGQGAYNEQFF.

This clone was counted between two and nine times. The rearrangement links TRBV7-3 to TRBJ2-1, with 9 bases fitting TRBD1. The V and J ends lost 5 bases and 7 bases, in that order; junction bases with no gene match: 15. This CDR3 is 17 amino acids long. Germline V gene data show CDR1 as SGHTA and CDR2 as FQGTGA. This CDR3 reads CASSLSTGTGFLNEQFF. The DNA for the CDR3 is TGTGCCAGCAGCCTCTCTACCGGGACAGGGTTTTTGAATGAGCAGTTCTTC.

The chain combines TRBV15 with TRBJ1-6; the D gene is possibly TRBD1 (6 bases). Germline V lookup: CDR1 LNHNV, CDR2 YYDKDF (reference sequence). This CDR3 has 15 residues. V shed 1 base and J shed 9 bases, with 13 bases lying between them. Here the CDR3 reads CATSRVVQGGSPLHF. CDR3 in DNA: TGTGCCACCAGCAGAGTAGTACAGGGTGGTTCACCCCTCCACTTT.

The chain recombines TRBV19 with TRBJ1-1, with D perhaps TRBD1 (6 bases). Germline V lookup: CDR1 LNHDA, CDR2 SQIVND (reference sequence). The CDR3 length is 14 residues. The V gene lost 6 bases and the J gene lost 4 bases, with 15 bases spanning the gap. CDR3 sequence reads: CASSPTGTLTEAFF. CDR3 sequence (DNA): TGTGCCAGTAGCCCGACCGGGACACTCACTGAAGCTTTCTTT.

This clone appeared a few times. This rearrangement joins TRBV7-2 to TRBJ2-7, with TRBD1 matching 10 bases. Trimming cost V 7 bases and J 2 bases; bases outside gene matches: 5. In germline, CDR1 is SGHTA, CDR2 FQGNSA. This CDR3 is built from 14 residues. The CDR3 sequence: CASTPDRGTYEQYF. The CDR3 DNA follows: TGTGCCAGCACCCCGGACAGGGGGACCTACGAGCAGTACTTC.